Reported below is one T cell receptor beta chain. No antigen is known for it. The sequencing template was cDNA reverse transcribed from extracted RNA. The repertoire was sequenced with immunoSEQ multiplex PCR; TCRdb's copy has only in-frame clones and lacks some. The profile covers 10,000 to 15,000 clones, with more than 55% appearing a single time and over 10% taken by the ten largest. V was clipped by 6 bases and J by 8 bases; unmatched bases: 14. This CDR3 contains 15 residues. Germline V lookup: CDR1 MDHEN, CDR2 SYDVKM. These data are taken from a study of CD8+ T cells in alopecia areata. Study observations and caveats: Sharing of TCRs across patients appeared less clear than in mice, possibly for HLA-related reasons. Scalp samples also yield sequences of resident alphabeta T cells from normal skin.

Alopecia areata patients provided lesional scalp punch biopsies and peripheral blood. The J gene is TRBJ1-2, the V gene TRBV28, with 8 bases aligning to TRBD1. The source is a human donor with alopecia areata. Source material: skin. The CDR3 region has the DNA TGTGCCAGCAGCAATACGGGACAGGCACACGGCGGCTACACCTTC. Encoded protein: CASSNTGQAHGGYTF.